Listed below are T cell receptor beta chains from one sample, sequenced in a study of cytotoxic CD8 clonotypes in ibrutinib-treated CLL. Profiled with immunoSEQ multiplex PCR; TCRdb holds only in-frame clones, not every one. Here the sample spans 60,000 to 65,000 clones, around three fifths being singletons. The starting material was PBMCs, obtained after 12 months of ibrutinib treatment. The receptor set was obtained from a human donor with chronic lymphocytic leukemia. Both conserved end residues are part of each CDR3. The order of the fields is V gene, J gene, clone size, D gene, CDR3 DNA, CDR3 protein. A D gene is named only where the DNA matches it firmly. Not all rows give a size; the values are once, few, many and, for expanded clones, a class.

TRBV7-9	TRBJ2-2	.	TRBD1	TGTGCCAGCAGCACCAAGGGGGCCAGAGCGAACACCGGGGAGCTGTTTTTT	CASSTKGARANTGELFF
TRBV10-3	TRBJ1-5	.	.	TGTGCCATCAGTGAGGGCCGAGGGAGCAATCAGCCCCAGCATTTT	CAISEGRGSNQPQHF
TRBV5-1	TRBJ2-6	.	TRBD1	TGCGCCAGCAGCATAGGGACAGGCAACTCTGGGGCCAACGTCCTGACTTTC	CASSIGTGNSGANVLTF
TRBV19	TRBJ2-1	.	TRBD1	TGTGCCAGTAGTGACAGGGTTTATGGGTCCTACAATGAGCAGTTCTTC	CASSDRVYGSYNEQFF
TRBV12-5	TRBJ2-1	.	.	TGTGCTAGTGCTACTTTCCTCGGTGGGAGCTCCTACAATGAGCAGTTCTTC	CASATFLGGSSYNEQFF
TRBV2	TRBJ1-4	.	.	TGTGCCAGCCTAACAGGGTACTCTAATGAAAAACTGTTTTTT	CASLTGYSNEKLFF
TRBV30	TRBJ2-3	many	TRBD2	TGTGCCTGGAGTGTAAAGTTAGCGGGGCCAGCTGGTACGCAGTATTTT	CAWSVKLAGPAGTQYF
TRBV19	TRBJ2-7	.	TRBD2	TGTGCCAGTATGGCGGGACACGCCGGGACTAGCGCCGACGGGCAGTACTTC	CASMAGHAGTSADGQYF
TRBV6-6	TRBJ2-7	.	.	TGTGCCAGCAGTCTGGGGGACGAGCAGTACTTC	CASSLGDEQYF
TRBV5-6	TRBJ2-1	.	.	TGTGCCAGCAGCTTGGCCTTTGGGGCGGTAAGGGATGAGCAGTTCTTC	CASSLAFGAVRDEQFF
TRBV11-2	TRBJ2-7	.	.	TGTGCCAGCAGCTTAGGAGGAGACAGCTCCTACGAGCAGTACTTC	CASSLGGDSSYEQYF
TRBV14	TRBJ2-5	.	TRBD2	TGTGCCAGCAGCCAAGTTCCGGGGGGACAGACCCAGTACTTC	CASSQVPGGQTQYF
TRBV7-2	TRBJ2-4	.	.	TGTGCCAGCAGCTTGGGTGTGTTAGCCAAAAACATTCAGTACTTC	CASSLGVLAKNIQYF
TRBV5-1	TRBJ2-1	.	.	TGCGCCAGCAGCTTGGGGGGTAATGAGCAGTTCTTC	CASSLGGNEQFF
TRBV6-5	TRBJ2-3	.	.	TGTGCCAGCAGTTACGGCAGGCCTAGCACAGATACGCAGTATTTT	CASSYGRPSTDTQYF
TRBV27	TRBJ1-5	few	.	TGTGCCAGCAGTTTATCACCCTTCAATCAGCCCCAGCATTTT	CASSLSPFNQPQHF
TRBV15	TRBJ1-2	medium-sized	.	TGTGCCACCAGCGTGGCGGGGGGTCACTATGGCTACACCTTC	CATSVAGGHYGYTF
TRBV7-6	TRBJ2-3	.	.	TGTGCCAGCAGCCCGGCGGATCGGGTCACAGATACGCAGTATTTT	CASSPADRVTDTQYF
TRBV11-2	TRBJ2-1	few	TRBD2	TGTGCCAGCAGCTTAGGAGCGGGAGGGTACAATGAGCAGTTCTTC	CASSLGAGGYNEQFF
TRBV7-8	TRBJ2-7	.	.	TGTGCCAGCAGCTCTAGGACCCGGTGGAGCAGGGTTTCCTACGAGCAGTACTTC	CASSSRTRWSRVSYEQYF
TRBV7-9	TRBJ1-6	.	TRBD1	TGTGCCAGCAGCCGGAGGGGACAGGGGTATTCACCCCTCCACTTT	CASSRRGQGYSPLHF
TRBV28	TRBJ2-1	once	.	TGTGCCAGCAGTTTATCTCCTAGGACCCCCTCCTACAATGAGCAGTTCTTC	CASSLSPRTPSYNEQFF
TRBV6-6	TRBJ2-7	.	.	TGTGCCAGCAGTTACGGCGGGACAGTACACCAGTACTTC	CASSYGGTVHQYF
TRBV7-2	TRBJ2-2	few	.	TGTGCCAGCAGCCGTGGGGGGTCTACGAACACCGGGGAGCTGTTTTTT	CASSRGGSTNTGELFF
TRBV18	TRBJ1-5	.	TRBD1	TGTGCCAGCTCACCAGGACAGGCCACCCCCCAGCATTTT	CASSPGQATPQHF
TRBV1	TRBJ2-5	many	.	TGCACCAGCAGCTCCCCGGAGACCCAGTACTTC	CTSSSPETQYF
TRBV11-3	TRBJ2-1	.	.	TGTGCCAGCAGCTTCGGACCCAACAATGAGCAGTTCTTC	CASSFGPNNEQFF
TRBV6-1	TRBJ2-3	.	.	TGTGCCAGCAGTGAAGCGCTGGTAGGGTCAGATACGCAGTATTTT	CASSEALVGSDTQYF
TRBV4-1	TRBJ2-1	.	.	TGCGCCAGCAGCCATACCTTAACAGGGCTCCCCGGGAATGAGCAGTTCTTC	CASSHTLTGLPGNEQFF
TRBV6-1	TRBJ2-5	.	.	TGTGCCAGCAGCGGACGGCTAGGAGAGACCCAGTACTTC	CASSGRLGETQYF
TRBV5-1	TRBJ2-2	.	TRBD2	TGCGCCAGCAGCTGGACTAGCGGGAGGTCCACCGGGGAGCTGTTTTTT	CASSWTSGRSTGELFF
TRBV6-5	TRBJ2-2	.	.	TGTGCCAGCACCGAGCGAGCTGGGGAGCTGTTTTTT	CASTERAGELFF
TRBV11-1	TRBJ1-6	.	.	TGTGCCAGCAGCTCGGACAGTAATTCACCCCTCCACTTT	CASSSDSNSPLHF
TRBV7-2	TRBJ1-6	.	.	TGTGCCAGCACCCTCGCCGGGCGGGACGGGAATTCACCCCTCCACTTT	CASTLAGRDGNSPLHF
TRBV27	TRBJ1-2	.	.	TGTGCCAGCAGTTTAGGGGGTCCTTTAAACTATGGCTACACCTTC	CASSLGGPLNYGYTF
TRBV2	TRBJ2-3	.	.	TGTGCCAGCATAGTAACTGATTACACAGATACGCAGTATTTT	CASIVTDYTDTQYF
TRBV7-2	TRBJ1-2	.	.	TGTGCCAGCAGCTTAGAAGCGGCTAACTATGGCTACACCTTC	CASSLEAANYGYTF
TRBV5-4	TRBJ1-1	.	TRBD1	TGTGCCAGCAGCCCAGGGGGCGGTAGGGCTGAAGCTTTCTTT	CASSPGGGRAEAFF
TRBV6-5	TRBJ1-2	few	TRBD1	TGTGCCAGCAGCTCGACCCGACAGGGCCTCTATGGCTACACCTTC	CASSSTRQGLYGYTF